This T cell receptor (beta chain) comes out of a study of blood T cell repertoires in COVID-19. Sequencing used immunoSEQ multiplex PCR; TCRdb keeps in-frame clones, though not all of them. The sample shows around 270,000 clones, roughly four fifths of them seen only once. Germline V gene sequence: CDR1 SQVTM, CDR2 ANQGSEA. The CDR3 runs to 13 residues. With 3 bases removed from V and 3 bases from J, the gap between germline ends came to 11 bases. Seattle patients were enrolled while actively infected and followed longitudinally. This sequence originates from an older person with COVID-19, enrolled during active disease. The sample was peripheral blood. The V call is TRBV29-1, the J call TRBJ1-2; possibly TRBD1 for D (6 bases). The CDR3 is CSVDGAGDYGYTF. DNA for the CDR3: TGCAGCGTTGATGGGGCAGGGGACTATGGCTACACCTTC. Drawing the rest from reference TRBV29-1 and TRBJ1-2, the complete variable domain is SAVISQKPSRDICQRGTSLTIQCQVDSQVTMMFWYRQQPGQSLTLIATANQGSEATYESGFVIDKFPISRPNLTFSTLTVSNMSPEDSSIYLCSVDGAGDYGYTFGSGTRLTVV.